Listed below are T cell receptor beta chains from one sample, sequenced in a study of T cell clonotyping in hematopoietic cell transplantation. Data came from immunoSEQ multiplex PCR; TCRdb stores just in-frame clones and leaves some out. The repertoire includes roughly 46,000 clones, 80% to 85% of them detected once, and approximately 5.4% sits in the top ten. The input for sequencing was peripheral blood mononuclear cells, taken before stem cell transplant. These receptors came from a man in his 60s with myelodysplastic syndrome. Some clones in this sample may be carry-over from other donors' samples. The CDR3 runs from the conserved cysteine through the conserved F or W. Fields, in order: clone size, J gene, D gene, V gene, CDR3 protein, CDR3 DNA. D genes are given only for firm matches. Not all rows give a size; the values are once, few, many and, for expanded clones, a class.

>once|TRBJ2-7|-|TRBV4-3
CASSPSIVGVKNEQYF
TGCGCCAGCAGCCCATCCATAGTCGGCGTTAAAAACGAGCAGTACTTC
>-|TRBJ1-1|-|TRBV7-3
CASSLAENTEAFF
TGTGCCAGCAGCTTAGCAGAGAACACTGAAGCTTTCTTT
>few|TRBJ2-1|-|TRBV2
CASSEDGLSNEQFF
TGTGCCAGCAGTGAAGATGGGCTATCAAATGAGCAGTTCTTC
>-|TRBJ2-7|TRBD1|TRBV5-1
CASSLAGQGGYEQYF
TGCGCCAGCAGCTTGGCAGGACAGGGGGGATACGAGCAGTACTTC
>-|TRBJ2-4|TRBD1|TRBV14
CASSQMGQGQNIQYF
TGTGCCAGCAGCCAGATGGGACAGGGACAAAACATTCAGTACTTC
>-|TRBJ2-3|-|TRBV7-2
CASRQQGSSDTQYF
TGTGCCAGCAGGCAACAGGGTAGCTCAGATACGCAGTATTTT
>once|TRBJ1-2|-|TRBV7-2
CASSRRAEGGYTF
TGTGCCAGCAGCCGCAGGGCGGAGGGTGGCTACACCTTC
>few|TRBJ1-5|TRBD1|TRBV12-5
CASGPGTGYSNQPQHF
TGTGCTAGTGGTCCCGGGACAGGATATAGCAATCAGCCCCAGCATTTT
>-|TRBJ2-7|-|TRBV14
CASSQDNWPGVDEQYF
TGTGCCAGCAGCCAAGATAATTGGCCAGGGGTTGACGAGCAGTACTTC
>few|TRBJ1-6|-|TRBV2
CASSGSADSPLHF
TGTGCCAGCAGTGGCAGCGCGGATTCACCCCTCCACTTT
>-|TRBJ1-2|-|TRBV28
CASSVLGYGYTF
TGTGCCAGCAGTGTCTTGGGCTATGGCTACACCTTC
>-|TRBJ2-7|-|TRBV2
CASSRQAVVYEQYF
TGTGCCAGCAGTAGACAGGCAGTTGTCTACGAGCAGTACTTC
>-|TRBJ1-3|-|TRBV5-1
CASSLVGGGSSGNTIYF
TGCGCCAGCAGCTTGGTAGGAGGAGGAAGCTCTGGAAACACCATATATTTT
>-|TRBJ2-7|TRBD1|TRBV7-2
CASSYTGGSYEQYF
TGTGCCAGCAGCTACACAGGGGGCTCCTACGAGCAGTACTTC
>few|TRBJ2-7|-|TRBV12-2
CASRFTPGRRAYEQYF
TGTGCAAGTCGCTTTACACCGGGACGGCGCGCCTACGAGCAGTACTTC
>-|TRBJ1-1|TRBD1|TRBV4-3
CASSQVRNVPQGTEAFF
TGCGCCAGCAGCCAAGTGAGGAATGTCCCACAGGGGACTGAAGCTTTCTTT
>-|TRBJ2-4|-|TRBV2
CASSDIKNIQYF
TGTGCCAGCAGTGACATCAAAAACATTCAGTACTTC
>-|TRBJ2-7|-|TRBV5-4
CASRWKGTDEQYF
TGTGCCAGCAGATGGAAAGGGACCGACGAGCAGTACTTC
>-|TRBJ1-2|TRBD1|TRBV6-5
CASSYSPPGTAYGYTF
TGTGCCAGCAGTTATTCACCCCCTGGGACAGCCTATGGCTACACCTTC
>-|TRBJ1-5|-|TRBV2
CASSELQNSNQPQHF
TGTGCCAGCTCCGAATTACAGAATAGCAATCAGCCCCAGCATTTT
>-|TRBJ1-2|-|TRBV5-8
CASSSLGEAVGYTF
TGTGCCAGCAGCTCGCTTGGGGAAGCTGTTGGCTACACCTTC
>-|TRBJ1-1|-|TRBV5-1
CASSLAAGVTTEAFF
TGCGCCAGCAGCTTGGCGGCGGGCGTGACCACTGAAGCTTTCTTT
>-|TRBJ2-5|TRBD2|TRBV11-2
CASSLGGGRETQYF
TGTGCCAGCAGCTTAGGCGGGGGGCGAGAGACCCAGTACTTC
>-|TRBJ2-3|TRBD2|TRBV4-2
CASSQGLAGGITDTQYF
TGTGCCAGCAGCCAAGGACTAGCGGGCGGTATCACAGATACGCAGTATTTT
>-|TRBJ2-7|TRBD2|TRBV29-1
CSVDWGGYEQYF
TGCAGCGTTGATTGGGGAGGGTACGAGCAGTACTTC
>-|TRBJ2-3|-|TRBV9
CASSVGSADTDTQYF
TGTGCCAGCAGCGTAGGAAGTGCGGACACAGATACGCAGTATTTT
>-|TRBJ1-4|-|TRBV4-3
CASSQESTTLPEKLFF
TGCGCCAGCAGCCAAGAATCGACGACCTTGCCCGAAAAACTGTTTTTT
>-|TRBJ1-2|-|TRBV20-1
CSAPREGYTF
TGCAGTGCCCCGCGGGAGGGCTACACCTTC
>-|TRBJ2-7|TRBD1|TRBV19
CASSITTGSPYEQYF
TGTGCCAGTAGTATCACGACAGGGTCCCCGTACGAGCAGTACTTC
>-|TRBJ2-2|TRBD1|TRBV19
CASSAQQGMEELFF
TGTGCCAGTAGTGCACAACAGGGGATGGAGGAGCTGTTTTTT
>-|TRBJ2-7|-|TRBV9
CASSVGQAYYEQYF
TGTGCCAGCAGCGTAGGCCAGGCTTACTACGAGCAGTACTTC
>-|TRBJ2-1|TRBD1|TRBV27
CASRWTGRNEQFF
TGTGCCAGCAGATGGACAGGGCGCAATGAGCAGTTCTTC
>once|TRBJ2-5|TRBD1|TRBV5-4
CASSLDRGRETQYF
TGTGCCAGCAGCTTAGACAGGGGTAGGGAGACCCAGTACTTC
>-|TRBJ2-7|-|TRBV19
CASSIDLRLTSSYEQYF
TGTGCCAGTAGTATAGATCTAAGGCTCACGAGCTCCTACGAGCAGTACTTC
>-|TRBJ1-3|TRBD1|TRBV4-3
CASSQALGQKNSGNTIYF
TGCGCCAGCAGCCAAGCGTTGGGACAGAAAAACTCTGGAAACACCATATATTTT